The present T cell receptor beta chain was sequenced within a study of blood T cells in healthy people across ages. Using a J-beta primer mix together with a sample-barcoded 5' primer, a second PCR was run for roughly 6 to 12 cycles. TCRdb independently ran MiXCR on the 5' RACE reads; one entry per CDR3 protein. In the table there are 1.5 million to 2 million distinct CDR3 sequences, approximately 30% of which are singletons. CDR3 size: 15 residues. Looked up from germline, CDR1 is SGHAT and CDR2 is FQNNGV. Deletions cut 5 bases from V and 0 bases from J, with 11 bases between. The sequence came from a young woman in good health. Sequencing used blood. The chain links TRBV11-2 to TRBJ1-3, with D maybe TRBD1 (5 bases). CDR3 nucleotide sequence: TGTGCCAGCAGCACGGGACGGGGCTCTGGAAACACCATATATTTT. It translates to CASSTGRGSGNTIYF.